A single T cell receptor beta chain is shown here with its context. CDR1 SGHDN and CDR2 FVKESK come from the germline V gene. The CDR3 sequence is 14 residues long. Between the trimmed V and J ends, which lost 1 base and 4 bases, there was a span of 7 bases. These data are taken from a study of T cell repertoires in cytomegalovirus infection. TCRdb recomputed calls from the reads with MiXCR, one row per CDR3 protein. The sample lists under 250,000 distinct CDR3 sequences, 9% to 15% occurring once. This receptor was identified in a human donor in good health (CMV status not recorded). Some clones in this sample may be carry-over from other donors' samples. The gene calls are TRBV14 and TRBJ2-2; D remains unclear. The sequencing input was PBMCs. The CDR3 DNA reads TGTGCCAGCAGCCAAGTTCATTTCACCGGGGAGCTGTTTTTT. Encoded protein: CASSQVHFTGELFF.